Below, 2 T cell receptor beta chains from the same sample are listed, as sequenced in a study of glioma-infiltrating T cells after dendritic cell vaccination. Clones were sequenced by immunoSEQ multiplex PCR, and TCRdb holds only the in-frame ones, with some missing. This table has under 100,000 clones, about 80% appearing once. The material was blood, obtained before dendritic cell vaccination. All receptors come from a human donor with glioblastoma.

A single count supports this clone. This chain joins TRBV5-1 and TRBJ2-3; TRBD1 is a possible D gene (5 bases). Germline V gene data show CDR1 as SGHRS and CDR2 as YFSETQ. Trimming took 0 bases from V and 4 from J, leaving 12 bases between them. The CDR3 covers 15 residues. CDR3 residues: CASSLGQLGADTQYF. In DNA form, the CDR3 reads TGCGCCAGCAGCTTGGGACAGCTTGGGGCAGATACGCAGTATTTT.

The chain carries TRBV9 and TRBJ2-1; D might be TRBD2 (6 bases). The germline V gene encodes CDR1 SGDLS and CDR2 YYNGEE. The CDR3 runs to 14 residues. V lost 4 bases to trimming and J lost 7 bases, with 15 bases between them. The CDR3 loop reads CASSIGGSWNEQFF. CDR3 sequence (DNA): TGTGCCAGCAGCATCGGGGGTTCTTGGAATGAGCAGTTCTTC.